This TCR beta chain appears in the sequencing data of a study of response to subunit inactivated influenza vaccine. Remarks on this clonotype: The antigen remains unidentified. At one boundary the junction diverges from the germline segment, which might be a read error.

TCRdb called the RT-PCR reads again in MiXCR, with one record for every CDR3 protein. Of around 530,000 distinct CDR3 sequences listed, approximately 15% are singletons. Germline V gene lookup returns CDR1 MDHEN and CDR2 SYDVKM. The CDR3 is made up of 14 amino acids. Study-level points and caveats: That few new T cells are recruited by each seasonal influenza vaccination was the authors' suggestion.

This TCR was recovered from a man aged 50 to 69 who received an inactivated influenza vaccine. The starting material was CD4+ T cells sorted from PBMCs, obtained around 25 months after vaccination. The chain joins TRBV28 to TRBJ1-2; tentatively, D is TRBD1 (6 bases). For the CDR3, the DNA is TGTGCCAGTAGTTTTGGGGGGGCCACCTATGGCTACACCTTC. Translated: CASSFGGATYGYTF.